The rows below give T cell receptor beta chains drawn from one sample of a study of blood T cell repertoires in COVID-19. Measured with immunoSEQ multiplex PCR; TCRdb has only the in-frame clones, and not every one. The sample includes under 250,000 clones, 70% to 90% of them seen just once. The material sequenced was peripheral blood. Every receptor here comes from a woman between 25 and 40 years old with COVID-19, enrolled during active disease. Both conserved end residues are part of each CDR3. D genes are given only for firm matches. Clone size is given for some rows only: seen once, a few or many times, or a class if the clone is expanded.

>TRBV2|few|TRBD1|TRBJ2-4
TGTGCCAACCGACCGGGACAGGGGGAAAACATTCAGTACTTC
CANRPGQGENIQYF
>TRBV5-1|NA|TRBD1|TRBJ2-1
TGCGCCAGCAGCTTGGGTCAGGGGGCGTCCAATGAGCAGTTCTTC
CASSLGQGASNEQFF
>TRBV7-9|NA|TRBD2|TRBJ2-1
TGTGCCAGCAGCTTAGGGCTAGCGGGAGGAGATGAGCAGTTCTTC
CASSLGLAGGDEQFF
>TRBV7-2|once|NA|TRBJ2-1
TGTGCCAGCAGCCTAAGGAGGGGGCAGGGTGACAATGAGCAGTTCTTC
CASSLRRGQGDNEQFF
>TRBV29-1|NA|NA|TRBJ1-1
TGCAGCGCCAAGAGGGACACTGAAGCTTTCTTT
CSAKRDTEAFF
>TRBV7-8|NA|TRBD1|TRBJ1-3
TGTGCCAGCAGCTCTGTAGATTACAGGGGCTCTGGAAACACCATATATTTT
CASSSVDYRGSGNTIYF
>TRBV5-6|once|NA|TRBJ2-1
TGTGCCAGCAGCTTGACAGGGCTTTACAATGAGCAGTTCTTC
CASSLTGLYNEQFF
>TRBV7-2|NA|TRBD2|TRBJ2-5
TGTGCCAGCAGCACAGAGGGCGGGGGGCAGACCCAGTACTTC
CASSTEGGGQTQYF
>TRBV12-3/TRBV12-4|few|TRBD1|TRBJ2-7
TGTGCCAGCACAGGACAGGGGGCCCACGAGCAGTACTTC
CASTGQGAHEQYF
>TRBV5-1|NA|NA|TRBJ1-2
TGCGCCAGCAGCCGGAACTGGGACACTAACTATGGCTACACCTTC
CASSRNWDTNYGYTF
>TRBV6-2/TRBV6-3|NA|NA|TRBJ2-7
TGTGCCAGCAGTTTTATATACGAGCAGTACTTC
CASSFIYEQYF
>TRBV6-2/TRBV6-3|NA|TRBD2|TRBJ2-5
TGTGCCAGCAGTATCCTGGCGGGGGGGTACCAAGAGACCCAGTACTTC
CASSILAGGYQETQYF
>TRBV2|NA|TRBD1|TRBJ1-5
TGTGCCAGCAGTGGGACAGGGGGTAATCAGCCCCAGCATTTT
CASSGTGGNQPQHF
>TRBV6-2/TRBV6-3|NA|NA|TRBJ2-2
TGTGCCAGCAGTTACTGGCGTAGGCAGGGTGTTGGCACCGGGGAGCTGTTTTTT
CASSYWRRQGVGTGELFF
>TRBV11-3|NA|NA|TRBJ1-3
TGTGCCAGCAGCACCGATGGCAACACCATATATTTT
CASSTDGNTIYF
>TRBV27|NA|NA|TRBJ2-1
TGTGCCAGCAGCTCGGGCAGGGGGGATGAGCAGTTCTTC
CASSSGRGDEQFF
>TRBV12-5|NA|NA|TRBJ2-5
TGTGCTAGTGGTCCCACGGGCCAAGAGACCCAGTACTTC
CASGPTGQETQYF
>TRBV10-3|NA|NA|TRBJ2-7
TGTGCCATCAGTGGTACTTACGAGCAGTACTTC
CAISGTYEQYF
>TRBV10-3|NA|NA|TRBJ2-5
TGTGCCATCAGTGAGTCAAAAACAGGGCAAGAGACCCAGTACTTC
CAISESKTGQETQYF
>TRBV30|NA|TRBD1|TRBJ1-6
TGTGCCTGGAGGGACAGGCCCGGTTCACCCCTCCACTTT
CAWRDRPGSPLHF
>TRBV6-5|NA|NA|TRBJ2-5
TGTGCCAGCAAGGAGTTACAGGCCGGGGGGACCCAGTACTTC
CASKELQAGGTQYF
>TRBV3-1/TRBV3-2|NA|TRBD2|TRBJ2-3
TGTGCCAGCAGCCAACATGGGACTAGCGGGGGTGTTCGAATGGCTAGCACAGATACGCAGTATTTT
CASSQHGTSGGVRMASTDTQYF
>TRBV5-4|NA|NA|TRBJ2-3
TGTGCCAGCAGCCGAGGACAGTACCTAAGCACAGATACGCAGTATTTT
CASSRGQYLSTDTQYF
>TRBV6-6|NA|NA|TRBJ2-3
TGTGCCAGCAGTTACTCCCTTTCAGATACGCAGTATTTT
CASSYSLSDTQYF